This TCR beta chain was sequenced during a study of cytomegalovirus exposure and HLA in healthy donors. About the study: Falling in the Caucasian-associated ancestry cluster were roughly 86% of 398 genotyped donors.

Germline V gene lookup returns CDR1 SGHRS and CDR2 YFSETQ. The CDR3 is 14 residues long. V dropped 7 bases and J dropped 0 bases, with 12 bases sitting between them. Study outcomes and limitations: HLA allele associations emerged for roughly 16,000 TCR beta sequences in a later analysis, at 0.05 false discovery rate. According to the study, 160 or so TCR beta chains were cytomegalovirus-associated.

This clone was seen once. The antigen remains undetermined. Primers: 60 Vbeta forward and 13 Jbeta reverse. The table came from immunoSEQ multiplex PCR; TCRdb's copy has only in-frame clones and leaves some out. The sample yields about 83,000 clones, approximately 75% seen once. What was sequenced was PBMCs. This chain uses TRBV5-1 with TRBJ2-3; D is possibly TRBD1 (7 bases). This TCR was sampled from a man aged 55-75 years in good health and CMV-seronegative. DNA of the CDR3: TGCGCCAGCGCCAGGGGGGATAGCACAGATACGCAGTATTTT. It specifies CASARGDSTDTQYF.